This TCR beta chain stems from a study of vaccination and CD4 T cells after COVID-19. Study-wide background: The authors sampled a few convalescent patients on day 14 and on days 161 to 241 post-vaccination. Each control culture was treated with a CEFX pool, an HIV-1 Nef pool, or no peptide.

About this clonotype: Its specificity is not known.

Scientists ran DNA taken from cultured CD4+ T cells through the Oncomine TCR Beta short-read assay for sequencing. Using its own MiXCR run on the PCR reads, TCRdb lists one record per CDR3 protein. The sample has about 16,000 distinct CDR3 sequences; about half are singletons. Trimming pared 2 bases from V and 1 base from J, leaving 8 bases between. The V gene's germline CDR1 is DFQATT and CDR2 SNEGSKA (reference sequence). The CDR3 extends over 13 amino acids. Time point specified: late sampling 161 to 241 days after vaccination in a few convalescent patients. This sample's treatment: approximately 10-day PBMC culture with coronavirus spike peptide pools or control peptides (ViraFEST assay). US Alpha, Beta and Delta variants postdated the positive PCR dates, which ran from March to December 2020.

The TCR originated in a human donor who had recovered from COVID-19. Source: CD4+ T cells from blood, cultured in vitro, taken about 7 months after SARS-CoV-2 vaccination. The chain employs TRBV20-1 and TRBJ1-1; TRBD1 might be the D (5 bases). DNA of the CDR3: TGCAGTGCTAGACAAGACAGGAACACTGAAGCTTTCTTT. Amino acid sequence: CSARQDRNTEAFF.